A single sample gave rise to the 2 T cell receptor beta chains below, sequenced in a study of T cell responses to AZD1222 COVID-19 vaccine. Repertoires were generated with immunoSEQ multiplex PCR, while TCRdb's copy carries only in-frame clones and drops some. The sample shows approximately 200,000 clones, 94% of them seen only once. This sample comprised peripheral blood, obtained on day 0 of AZD1222 vaccination. The receptors were sampled from an adult in good health.

The gene calls are TRBV29-1 and TRBJ2-7; TRBD2 matches 7 bases. Germline V CDR1 and CDR2: SQVTM, ANQGSEA. V shed 4 bases, J shed 4 bases, and the junction held 10 bases outside the gene matches. The CDR3 length is 14 residues. CDR3 coding DNA: TGCAGCGTTGTTCCCGGCGGGAGATCGTACGAGCAGTACTTC. This gives the protein CSVVPGGRSYEQYF.

V is TRBV30 and J is TRBJ1-1; D possibly corresponds to TRBD1 (6 bases). CDR1 GTSNPN and CDR2 SVGIG come from the germline V gene (reference sequence). The CDR3 spans 13 residues. Trimming left V 2 bases short and J 5 bases short, with 12 bases between. The CDR3 spells CAWSHREETEAFF. The DNA for the CDR3 is TGTGCCTGGAGTCACAGGGAAGAAACTGAAGCTTTCTTT.